This TCR beta chain emerged from a study of patients and donors after allogeneic stem cell transplantation. Germline V gene lookup returns CDR1 LGHNA and CDR2 YSLEER. CDR3 length equals 15 residues. J was trimmed by 3 bases and V by 4 bases; bases with no gene match: 7. Each CDR3 protein gets one entry after TCRdb re-called the RT-PCR reads with MiXCR. Here the sample spans 800,000 to 1,000,000 distinct CDR3 sequences, roughly 18% being singletons. The TCR originated in a human donor who was either an allogeneic HSCT recipient or a stem cell or donor lymphocyte infusion donor (not recorded which). It is not recorded whose cells these are; they may come from a transplant donor. Material: blood, either unsorted or a sorted T cell fraction (not recorded which). The rearrangement uses TRBV4-3 and TRBJ2-7, with 9 bases identical to TRBD1. CDR3 in amino acids: CASSRQQGAGYEQYF. The CDR3 nucleotides read TGCGCCAGCAGCCGCCAACAGGGGGCGGGCTACGAGCAGTACTTC.